Detailed here is one T cell receptor (beta chain). Its antigen is unidentified. Clones were sequenced by immunoSEQ multiplex PCR, and TCRdb holds only the in-frame ones, with some missing. The sample contains under 100,000 clones, 85% to 90% of which appear only once. The data are from a study of OX40 agonist ivuxolimab in advanced cancers. Across the whole study: Patients were treated with intravenous ivuxolimab, dosed at 0.01 to 10 mg/kg and infused every 2 weeks. Patients in dose escalation had liver, melanoma, kidney or head and neck cancers. Whole-study results and caveats: There were also nonresponders showing low normalized T-cell clonal expansion.

Germline CDR1 is MNHEY and CDR2 is SVGAGI. The CDR3 has 15 amino acids. Trimming cost V 6 bases and J 1 base; bases outside gene matches: 9. The starting material was CD4+ or CD8+ T cells sorted from blood, obtained in a trial of the OX40 agonist ivuxolimab. This TCR was recovered from an adult with an advanced solid tumor such as melanoma, head and neck, liver or kidney cancer. The chain joins TRBV6-5 to TRBJ2-7; 7 bases align to TRBD2. In DNA, the CDR3 is TGTGCCAGCAGCCAATATAGCGGGTCGTCCTACGAGCAGTACTTC. Translating gives CASSQYSGSSYEQYF.